This T cell receptor beta chain was sequenced for a study of shared clonotypes between healthy human individuals. Clones were read by immunoSEQ multiplex PCR, and TCRdb kept only the in-frame ones, dropping some. The table lists 2,500,000 or so clones, 90% to 95% of them singletons, with 0.11% to 0.15% in the top ten. Germline loops: CDR1 MNHNS, CDR2 SASEGT. Trimming left V 4 bases short and J 2 bases short, with 9 bases between. This CDR3 has 14 residues. The chain employs TRBV6-1 and TRBJ1-3; D may be TRBD1 (5 bases). The origin of this receptor is a man between 18 and 29 years old in good health. The material sequenced was naive CD4+ T cells sorted from blood. Described subset: CD45RA+ positively selected. The CDR3 loop is CASSVMGAGNTIYF. In nucleotides, the CDR3 is TGTGCCAGCAGTGTGATGGGGGCTGGAAACACCATATATTTT.